This TCR beta chain was documented in a study of cytomegalovirus exposure and HLA in healthy donors. Vbeta (60) and Jbeta (13) primers were used in the PCR. Only in-frame clones appear in the TCRdb table, and some are missing; sequencing was by immunoSEQ multiplex PCR. The data hold some 140,000 clones, with approximately 78% observed a single time. A note on this clone: The target antigen is unknown.

Whole-study findings and limits: Within an earlier analysis, most TCR beta V segments proved productive either about 87% or about 30% of the time. Differences between HLA loci emerged in a later analysis of TCR association rates, with DRB1 most and HLA-C fewest.

Donors likely had unrecorded immune exposures despite being nominally healthy when sampled. The sample was PBMCs. The sequence came from a woman aged 50 to 60 in good health and CMV-seropositive.

The CDR3 nucleotides are TGTGCCAGCAGCTCTCCCCGGGGGGGCAGCACTTACGAGCAGTACTTC. Amino acids: CASSSPRGGSTYEQYF. The chain links TRBV7-8 to TRBJ2-7, with 8 bases identical to TRBD2. V was clipped by 4 bases and J by 4 bases; unmatched bases: 12. The germline CDR1 and CDR2 sequences are SGHVS and FQNEAQ. The CDR3 has 16 residues. Full variable domain (rest looked up from reference TRBV7-8 and TRBJ2-7): GAGVSQSPRYKVAKRGQDVALRCDPISGHVSLFWYQQALGQGPEFLTYFQNEAQLDKSGLPSDRFFAERPEGSVSTLKIQRTQQEDSAVYLCASSSPRGGSTYEQYFGPGTRLTVT.